The sequence of this T cell receptor beta chain was determined in a study of T cells in Graves' hyperthyroidism and ophthalmopathy. Amplification of TCR beta CDR3 regions used RNA as the template. The HTBI primer set was used in a first-round RT-PCR of the TCR CDR3. TCRdb independently ran MiXCR on the multiplex PCR reads; one entry per CDR3 protein. The repertoire has over 500,000 distinct CDR3 sequences, about 16% of them found once; the top ten carry over 25%. This clonotype was observed many times. Material for sequencing was blood. This receptor was obtained from a woman aged 25 to 39 with Graves' ophthalmopathy.

CDR3 loop: CASSQGWDTQYF. CDR3 nucleotides: TGTGCCAGCAGCCAGGGGTGGGATACGCAGTATTTT. This rearrangement joins TRBV3-1 to TRBJ2-3; D unresolved. V lost 3 bases, J lost 6 bases, and 7 bases lay in between. The CDR3 is made up of 12 amino acids. The germline gives CDR1 LGHDT, CDR2 YNNKEL (reference sequence).